The clone carrying this TCR beta chain was detected once. The data originate from a study of blood T cells in healthy people across ages. A J-beta primer mix and a sample-barcoded 5' primer were used in a second PCR of roughly 7 to 12 cycles. MiXCR, applied by TCRdb to the 5' RACE reads, yields one record per CDR3 protein. This table has about 800,000 distinct CDR3 sequences, 46% appearing once. The CDR3 is made up of 16 amino acids. CDR1 and CDR2 from the germline V gene are SGHAT and FQNNGV. The receptor was derived from a man older than 75 in good health. The chain couples TRBV11-2 to TRBJ2-7; perhaps D is TRBD1 or TRBD2 (5 bases each). The DNA matches TRBJ2-5 better at its end, which makes the J call doubtful. Material: blood. The CDR3 is CASSLEGTGYPGTQYF. The DNA for the CDR3 is TGTGCCAGCAGCTTGGAAGGGACGGGTTATCCGGGGACCCAGTACTTC.